The clone carrying this T cell receptor (beta chain) was observed many times. Its antigen remains unknown. This entry is derived from a study of T-cell reconstitution after alpha-beta-depleted transplantation in children. Study conclusions and caveats: The origin of alpha-beta T cells about two months after transplant was reportedly several hundred expanded graft clones. It was surviving recipient T cells and thymic progenitors that gave some patients high TCRbeta diversity at day 60. A year post-transplant, T-cell counts and diversity derived mostly from newly produced T cells.

This CDR3 contains 17 residues. Germline loops: CDR1 KGHDR, CDR2 SFDVKD. V dropped 4 bases and J dropped 6 bases, with 22 bases sitting between them. It was with unique molecular identifiers that the TCRbeta library was prepared. In TCRdb, the PCR reads were re-called with MiXCR into one record per CDR3 protein. This repertoire shows around 300,000 distinct CDR3 sequences, over 7% found once; its top ten account for around 9.8%. This sample comprised peripheral blood, obtained 360 days after TCRalphabeta/CD19-depleted stem cell transplant. This receptor was identified in a female patient aged 2-9 years who had a stem cell transplant for Fanconi anemia, so the T cells may come from the graft donor. This chain connects TRBV24-1 to TRBJ2-3, with D uncertain. The CDR3 sequence: CATSDPARSALRDTQYF. The CDR3 DNA reads as TGTGCCACCAGTGACCCCGCCCGGTCGGCCCTGAGGGATACGCAGTATTTT.